These T cell receptor beta chains were read from a single sample in a study of naive and memory T cell subsets. One entry per CDR3 protein results from TCRdb running MiXCR on the UMI-ligation and nested PCR reads. The table shows 95,000 to 150,000 distinct CDR3 sequences, with just over 35% occurring only once. What was sequenced was central memory CD4+ T cells from blood. All receptors come from a human donor in good health. The conserved cysteine and the conserved F or W are not part of the CDR3 here. The listing skips clone size in some rows; elsewhere it reads once, few, many or a size class.

TRBV6-1	-	TRBJ2-7	ASTKIWGDSYEQY
TRBV5-1	few	TRBJ1-1	ASRFGVSDITEAF
TRBV24-1	few	TRBJ1-5	ATSRASNQPQH
TRBV3-1	few	TRBJ2-5	ASSARQGQETQY
TRBV18	-	TRBJ2-7	ASSPPAGTGEQY
TRBV10-2	-	TRBJ2-2	ASSDGLAGSTANTGELF
TRBV19	once	TRBJ1-1	ASQPGNEYTEAF
TRBV5-1	few	TRBJ1-6	ASSLATKDSPLH
TRBV28	few	TRBJ2-7	ASRLAGGQSDEQY
TRBV12-3/TRBV12-4	few	TRBJ1-2	ASSKGTHQAYGYT
TRBV5-1	-	TRBJ1-5	ASSPRGQQPQH
TRBV12-3/TRBV12-4	-	TRBJ2-1	ASSLNPDPKGYNEQF
TRBV6-5	-	TRBJ1-5	ASRPLTGGNQPQH
TRBV6-4	few	TRBJ1-2	ASSDSLSSLRYT
TRBV20-1	few	TRBJ2-5	SARSDRGGETQY
TRBV7-8	few	TRBJ2-7	ASSLRTERAEQY
TRBV2	many	TRBJ2-1	ASIGSSYNEQF
TRBV7-9	many	TRBJ2-4	ASSLSARGINKNIQY
TRBV19	few	TRBJ2-5	ASSPRTGPLYQETQY
TRBV7-2	few	TRBJ1-5	ASSPGTGVLYSNQPQH
TRBV20-1	few	TRBJ2-1	SARGLAGVRYNEQF
TRBV7-8	many	TRBJ2-7	ASSLGLGRTYEQY
TRBV20-1	many	TRBJ2-5	SAETGETKTQY
TRBV25-1	few	TRBJ1-5	ASSAAGGNQPQH
TRBV20-1	many	TRBJ2-3	SAKGLSTDTQY
TRBV7-2	-	TRBJ2-3	ASSPSRRTDTQY
TRBV21-1	-	TRBJ2-7	ASSNNTSSYEQY
TRBV18	-	TRBJ2-5	ASSPGSQETQY
TRBV7-2	-	TRBJ2-3	ASSPLQAPGTDTQY
TRBV28	-	TRBJ1-5	ASSFLAQPQH
TRBV7-8	few	TRBJ2-7	ASSKLPGPQYEQY
TRBV12-5	-	TRBJ2-2	ASGLTRDRWYTGELF
TRBV29-1	many	TRBJ2-4	SVVRGRENIQY
TRBV7-9	few	TRBJ1-2	ASSPTDRGKSYGYT
TRBV11-2	many	TRBJ1-1	ASSLGQGPQHTEAF
TRBV7-2	-	TRBJ1-1	ASSFLQNTEAF
TRBV5-4	-	TRBJ2-1	ASSYRVPGRHEQF
TRBV28	many	TRBJ1-5	ASSNRRGLDNQPQH
TRBV10-3	-	TRBJ2-2	AISESAGTGNSGELF
TRBV14	many	TRBJ2-3	ASSQVVGGMGDTQY
TRBV10-3	-	TRBJ2-7	AISESRTSGGTYEQY
TRBV11-2	many	TRBJ1-5	ASSLRQGSNQPQH
TRBV20-1	once	TRBJ2-1	SASLLAGGGEQF
TRBV5-1	few	TRBJ2-7	ASSLTPGTETYEQY
TRBV5-1	-	TRBJ1-4	ASSPGTKATNEKLF
TRBV10-3	many	TRBJ2-7	AISLLSSYEQY
TRBV5-8	once	TRBJ1-1	ASSRRGSANTEAF
TRBV10-3	-	TRBJ1-4	AISESLGGMELF
TRBV5-4	-	TRBJ1-3	ASRTNGVYLSGNTIY
TRBV7-9	-	TRBJ1-1	ASSQQGTANTEAF
TRBV27	-	TRBJ2-1	ASTQRVQNNEQF
TRBV11-2	few	TRBJ2-3	ASSLTGTSGFITDTQY
TRBV20-1	few	TRBJ2-6	SARDRRGATGANVLT
TRBV7-2	many	TRBJ1-5	ASGGRGNQPQH
TRBV7-9	-	TRBJ2-7	ASSLELVSYEQY